A selection of T cell receptor beta chains follows, all from one sample in a study of blood T cell repertoires in COVID-19. TCRdb's table, derived via immunoSEQ multiplex PCR, lists solely in-frame clones and lacks some. The table includes 150,000 to 200,000 clones, roughly 89% detected once. What was sequenced was peripheral blood. These receptors were obtained from a human donor in a cohort sampled during active COVID-19. Each CDR3 is given with its conserved first and last residue. A D gene is named only where the DNA matches it firmly. Clone size is shown for a subset of rows, as once, few, many or a class of expanded clone.

TRBJ1-1	TRBD1	TRBV5-8	-	CASSFRTGMNTEAFF	TGTGCCAGCAGCTTTAGGACAGGGATGAACACTGAAGCTTTCTTT
TRBJ1-2	-	TRBV4-1	-	CASSQDRPGRNYGYTF	TGCGCCAGCAGCCAAGATCGCCCAGGGCGTAACTATGGCTACACCTTC
TRBJ2-3	TRBD2	TRBV11-2	-	CASSLPGLGPPTDTQYF	TGTGCCAGCAGCTTACCGGGACTAGGACCTCCCACAGATACGCAGTATTTT
TRBJ1-4	-	TRBV24-1	-	CATSDLGRATNEKLFF	TGTGCCACCAGTGATTTGGGGAGGGCGACTAATGAAAAACTGTTTTTT
TRBJ2-7	-	TRBV5-8	few	CASSLYGPDTRYF	TGTGCCAGCAGCTTGTATGGGCCCGACACCCGGTACTTC
TRBJ2-1	TRBD2	TRBV6-5	-	CASRFSGNHNEQFF	TGTGCCAGCAGGTTTAGCGGGAACCACAATGAGCAGTTCTTC
TRBJ1-1	-	TRBV10-1	-	CASSATGNTEAFF	TGCGCCAGCAGTGCCACAGGGAACACTGAAGCTTTCTTT
TRBJ2-1	-	TRBV11-2	-	CASSLAGTGGNEQFF	TGTGCCAGCAGCTTAGCTGGGACTGGGGGAAATGAGCAGTTCTTC
TRBJ1-3	TRBD1	TRBV6-6	-	CASRRQGTGNTIYF	TGTGCCAGCAGACGACAGGGAACTGGAAACACCATATATTTT
TRBJ1-3	-	TRBV28	-	CASSLVGAHSGNTIYF	TGTGCCAGCAGTTTGGTGGGGGCTCACTCTGGAAACACCATATATTTT
TRBJ2-7	-	TRBV6-2/TRBV6-3	-	CASSSPSTAPTSYEQYF	TGTGCCAGCAGTTCGCCCTCGACAGCCCCCACATCCTACGAGCAGTACTTC
TRBJ1-1	TRBD1	TRBV29-1	-	CSDRGPTEAFF	TGCAGCGACAGGGGGCCCACTGAAGCTTTCTTT
TRBJ2-7	TRBD2	TRBV28	-	CASSLLSGSGSYEQYF	TGTGCCAGCAGTTTACTCAGCGGGAGTGGGTCCTACGAGCAGTACTTC